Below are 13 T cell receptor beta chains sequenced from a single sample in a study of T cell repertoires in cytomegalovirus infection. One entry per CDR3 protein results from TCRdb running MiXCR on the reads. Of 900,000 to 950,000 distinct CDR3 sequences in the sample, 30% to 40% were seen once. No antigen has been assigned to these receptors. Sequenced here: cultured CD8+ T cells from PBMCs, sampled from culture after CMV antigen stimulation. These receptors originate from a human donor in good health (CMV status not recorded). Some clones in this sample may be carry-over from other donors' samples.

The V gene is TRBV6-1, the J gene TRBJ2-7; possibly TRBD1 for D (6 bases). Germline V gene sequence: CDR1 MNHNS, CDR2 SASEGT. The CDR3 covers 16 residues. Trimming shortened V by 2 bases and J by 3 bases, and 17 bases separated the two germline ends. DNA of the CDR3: TGTGCCAGCAGTGAACTCTATGGACTCAGGGGCTACGAGCAGTACTTC. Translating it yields CASSELYGLRGYEQYF.

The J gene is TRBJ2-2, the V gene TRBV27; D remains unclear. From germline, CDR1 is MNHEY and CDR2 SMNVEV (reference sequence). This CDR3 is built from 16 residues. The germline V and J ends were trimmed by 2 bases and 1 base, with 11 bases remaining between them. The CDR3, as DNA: TGTGCCAGCAGTTTACAAGTAGCTCTGAACACCGGGGAGCTGTTTTTT. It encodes CASSLQVALNTGELFF.

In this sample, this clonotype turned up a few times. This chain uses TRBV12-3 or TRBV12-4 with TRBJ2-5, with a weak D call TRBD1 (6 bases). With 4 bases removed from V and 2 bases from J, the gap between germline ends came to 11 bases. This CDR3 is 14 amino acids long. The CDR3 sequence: CASSYRDRQETQYF. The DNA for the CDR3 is TGTGCCAGCAGTTACAGGGATCGGCAAGAGACCCAGTACTTC.

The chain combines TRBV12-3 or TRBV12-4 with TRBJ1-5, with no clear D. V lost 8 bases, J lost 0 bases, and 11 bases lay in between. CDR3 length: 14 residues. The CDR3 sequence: CASWEQYSNQPQHF. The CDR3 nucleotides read TGTGCCAGCTGGGAACAGTATAGCAATCAGCCCCAGCATTTT.

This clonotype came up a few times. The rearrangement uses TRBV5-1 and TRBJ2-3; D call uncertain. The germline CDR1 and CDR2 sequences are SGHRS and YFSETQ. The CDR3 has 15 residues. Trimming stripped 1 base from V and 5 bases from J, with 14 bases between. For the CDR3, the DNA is TGCGCCAGCAGCTTGAATTCCGGCGGCGGAGATACGCAGTATTTT. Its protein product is CASSLNSGGGDTQYF.

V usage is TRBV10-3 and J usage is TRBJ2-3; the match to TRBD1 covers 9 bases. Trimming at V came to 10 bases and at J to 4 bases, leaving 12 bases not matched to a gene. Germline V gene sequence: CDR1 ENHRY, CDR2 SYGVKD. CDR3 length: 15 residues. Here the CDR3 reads CASRNRDRASDTQYF. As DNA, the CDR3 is TGTGCCAGCCGAAACCGGGACAGGGCATCAGATACGCAGTATTTT.

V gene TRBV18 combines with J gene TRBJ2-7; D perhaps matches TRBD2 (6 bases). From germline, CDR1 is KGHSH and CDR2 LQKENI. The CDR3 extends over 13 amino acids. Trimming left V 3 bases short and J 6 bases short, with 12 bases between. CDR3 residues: CASSPRRDSEQYF. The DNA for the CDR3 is TGTGCCAGCTCACCGCGGCGGGACTCCGAGCAGTACTTC.

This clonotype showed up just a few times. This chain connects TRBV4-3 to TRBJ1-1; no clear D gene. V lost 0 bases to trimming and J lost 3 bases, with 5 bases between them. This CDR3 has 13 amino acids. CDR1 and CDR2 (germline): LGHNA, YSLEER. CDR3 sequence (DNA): TGCGCCAGCAGCCAAGAACATTACACTGAAGCTTTCTTT. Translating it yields CASSQEHYTEAFF.

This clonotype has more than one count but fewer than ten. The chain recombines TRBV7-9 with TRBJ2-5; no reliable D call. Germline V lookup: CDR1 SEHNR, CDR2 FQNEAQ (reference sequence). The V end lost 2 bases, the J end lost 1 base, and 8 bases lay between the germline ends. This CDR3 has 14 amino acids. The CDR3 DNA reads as TGTGCCAGCAGCTTACCTAGTACCCAAGAGACCCAGTACTTC. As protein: CASSLPSTQETQYF. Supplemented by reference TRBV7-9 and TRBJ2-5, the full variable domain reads DTGVSQNPRHKITKRGQNVTFRCDPISEHNRLYWYRQTLGQGPEFLTYFQNEAQLEKSRLLSDRFSAERPKGSFSTLEIQRTEQGDSAMYLCASSLPSTQETQYFGPGTRLLVL.

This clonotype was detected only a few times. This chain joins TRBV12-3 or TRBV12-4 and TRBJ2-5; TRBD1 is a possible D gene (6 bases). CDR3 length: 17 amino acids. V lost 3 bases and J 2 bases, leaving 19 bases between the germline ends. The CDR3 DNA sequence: TGTGCCAGCAGTTTCCATCCTCCTACAGGGAGTCAAGAGACCCAGTACTTC. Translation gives CASSFHPPTGSQETQYF.

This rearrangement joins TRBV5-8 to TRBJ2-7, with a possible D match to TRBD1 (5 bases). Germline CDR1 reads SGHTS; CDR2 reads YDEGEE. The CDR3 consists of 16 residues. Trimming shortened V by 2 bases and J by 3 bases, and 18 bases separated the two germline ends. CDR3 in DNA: TGTGCCAGCAGCTTTATTACTACCTTAAGGGGCTACGAGCAGTACGTC. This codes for CASSFITTLRGYEQYV.

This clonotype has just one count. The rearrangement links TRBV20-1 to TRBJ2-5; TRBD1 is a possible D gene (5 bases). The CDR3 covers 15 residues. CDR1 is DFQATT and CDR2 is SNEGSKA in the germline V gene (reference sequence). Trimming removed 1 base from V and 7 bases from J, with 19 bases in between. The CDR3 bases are TGCAGTGCTAGAGCACCACAGGCCCTGGGATGGACCCAGTACTTC. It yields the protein CSARAPQALGWTQYF.

The CDR3 DNA is TGCAGTGCAAATCATAGGAACACTGAAGCTTTCTTT. The encoded protein is CSANHRNTEAFF. This sequence joins TRBV20-1 and TRBJ1-1, with D unresolved. The CDR3 extends over 12 amino acids. Trimming stripped 6 bases from V and 1 base from J, with 9 bases between. Germline CDR1 DFQATT, CDR2 SNEGSKA (reference sequence).